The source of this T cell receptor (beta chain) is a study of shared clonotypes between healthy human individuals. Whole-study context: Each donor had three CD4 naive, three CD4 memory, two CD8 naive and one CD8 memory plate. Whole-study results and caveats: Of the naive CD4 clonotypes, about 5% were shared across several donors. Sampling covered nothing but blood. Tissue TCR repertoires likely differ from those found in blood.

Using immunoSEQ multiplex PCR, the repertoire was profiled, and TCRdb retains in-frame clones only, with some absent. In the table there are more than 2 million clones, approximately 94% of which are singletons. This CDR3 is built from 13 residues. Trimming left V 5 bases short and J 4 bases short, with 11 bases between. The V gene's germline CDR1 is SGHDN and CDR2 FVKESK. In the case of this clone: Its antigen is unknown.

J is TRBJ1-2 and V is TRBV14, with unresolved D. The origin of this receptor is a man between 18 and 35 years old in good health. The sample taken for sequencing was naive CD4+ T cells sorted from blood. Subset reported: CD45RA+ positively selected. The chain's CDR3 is CASSASQLYGYTF. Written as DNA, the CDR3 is TGTGCCAGCAGCGCGAGCCAGCTCTATGGCTACACCTTC.